The 18 T cell receptor beta chains presented below share a single source sample, sequenced in a study of ipilimumab plus nivolumab after autologous stem cell transplantation (dated by TCRdb to the early 2020s). The library was made by the immunoSEQ multiplex PCR assay. The table was pulled from immuneACCESS by TCRdb, which kept in-frame rearrangements only. Such tables lose some clones; where checked, under half of the loss comes from unresolved V genes, and the rest has no known cause. For this sample the table gives approximately 84,000 clones, of which 65% to 85% were detected only once. 2.2% of the sample is in the top ten clones. The sequenced sample was PBMCs, obtained in a trial of ipilimumab plus nivolumab as post-transplant consolidation. Source of these receptors: a male donor with diffuse large B-cell lymphoma.

The chain has TRBV2 and TRBJ2-5; possibly TRBD2 for D (5 bases). Germline V gene sequence: CDR1 SNHLY, CDR2 FYNNEI. There are 14 residues in the CDR3. Trimming removed 4 bases at V and 0 bases at J, with 9 bases between. The CDR3 nucleotides read TGTGCCAGCAGTGGGGGTAGCGACCAAGAGACCCAGTACTTC. Its protein is CASSGGSDQETQYF.

The rearrangement uses TRBV30 and TRBJ2-2, with D perhaps TRBD2 (5 bases). Trimming shortened V by 2 bases and J by 4 bases, and 8 bases separated the two germline ends. The germline V gene has CDR1 GTSNPN and CDR2 SVGIG (reference sequence). The CDR3 consists of 13 residues. CDR3 in amino acids: CAWSWAGTGELFF. The CDR3 nucleotides read TGTGCCTGGAGTTGGGCGGGCACCGGGGAGCTGTTTTTT.

This clone occurred once. The V and J genes are TRBV6-5 and TRBJ2-3; no firm D call. Germline V gene lookup returns CDR1 MNHEY and CDR2 SVGAGI. CDR3 length: 13 residues. V was shortened by 4 bases and J by 2 bases, with 7 bases between the two germline ends. DNA for the CDR3: TGTGCCAGCAGTTCTCGGGCCACAGATACGCAGTATTTT. Translating gives CASSSRATDTQYF.

V gene TRBV6-1 combines with J gene TRBJ1-1; D ambiguous. The ends were cut back, 0 bases at V and 6 bases at J, with 8 bases in the middle. The CDR3 has 13 amino acids. Germline V gene data show CDR1 as MNHNS and CDR2 as SASEGT. CDR3 in amino acids: CASSEALRAEAFF. In DNA form, the CDR3 reads TGTGCCAGCAGTGAAGCGCTAAGGGCTGAAGCTTTCTTT.

The genes are TRBV19 and TRBJ2-3; the match to TRBD2 covers 13 bases. The J segment lost 7 bases and the V segment lost 6 bases, leaving 7 bases of the junction unmatched. Germline-derived CDR1 and CDR2 are LNHDA and SQIVND (reference sequence). The CDR3 is 15 amino acids. The CDR3 is CASSTTSGGSYTQYF. CDR3 coding DNA: TGTGCCAGTAGCACGACTAGCGGGGGGAGCTATACGCAGTATTTT. Using reference TRBV19 and TRBJ2-3 for the parts outside the CDR3, the full variable domain is DGGITQSPKYLFRKEGQNVTLSCEQNLNHDAMYWYRQDPGQGLRLIYYSQIVNDFQKGDIAEGYSVSREKKESFPLTVTSAQKNPTAFYLCASSTTSGGSYTQYFGPGTRLTVL.

In this sample, this clone turned up once. The genes are TRBV7-2 and TRBJ1-4, with D maybe TRBD1 (6 bases). CDR3 length: 15 residues. Between the trimmed V and J ends, which lost 5 bases and 5 bases, there was a span of 15 bases. The germline V gene encodes CDR1 SGHTA and CDR2 FQGNSA. The CDR3 DNA reads TGTGCCAGCAGCGCCGGGGGGCGGGGGAATGAAAAACTGTTTTTT. Encoded protein: CASSAGGRGNEKLFF.

V gene TRBV5-5 combines with J gene TRBJ2-5; 12 positions agree with TRBD2. Germline CDR1 SGHKS, CDR2 YYEKEE (reference sequence). Losses at the gene ends were 1 base for V and 3 bases for J; bases not matched to a gene: 4. The CDR3 has 16 amino acids. CDR3 DNA: TGTGCCAGCAGCTTGTCGAGGACTAGCGGGGAAGAGACCCAGTACTTC. It specifies CASSLSRTSGEETQYF.

The chain uses TRBV7-2 and TRBJ1-1; maybe TRBD1 (6 bases). This CDR3 region has 13 residues. The V and J ends lost 3 bases and 7 bases respectively, with 12 bases between them. Germline V lookup: CDR1 SGHTA, CDR2 FQGNSA. In DNA form, the CDR3 reads TGTGCCAGCAGCTTGTCGGGGGCGGATGAAGCTTTCTTT. Protein: CASSLSGADEAFF.

This clone was found a few times. The rearrangement uses TRBV4-2 and TRBJ1-4, with D perhaps TRBD1 (6 bases). CDR3 length equals 15 residues. V gave up 3 bases and J gave up 7 bases, with 15 bases separating them. Germline-derived CDR1 and CDR2 are LGHNA and YNFKEQ. The CDR3 is CASSQGVGRGEKLFF. CDR3 DNA: TGTGCCAGCAGCCAGGGGGTGGGCAGGGGTGAAAAACTGTTTTTT.

This rearrangement joins TRBV5-1 to TRBJ2-7; 9 bases are shared with TRBD1. CDR1 SGHRS and CDR2 YFSETQ come from the germline V gene. Germline trimming cut 0 bases from V and 4 bases from J; bases unmatched to any gene: 5. The CDR3 covers 15 residues. Here the CDR3 reads CASSLAGTGYYEQYF. The DNA of the CDR3 is TGCGCCAGCAGCTTGGCAGGGACAGGGTATTACGAGCAGTACTTC.

This clone was observed a single time. The chain links TRBV9 to TRBJ2-1; D may be TRBD2 (6 bases). The V gene lost 0 bases and the J gene lost 10 bases, with 14 bases spanning the gap. CDR3 length equals 14 residues. Germline CDR1 is SGDLS and CDR2 is YYNGEE. DNA for the CDR3: TGTGCCAGCAGCGTAGTAGGAGGGCCCTACGAGCAGTTCTTC. Translation gives CASSVVGGPYEQFF.

CDR3 loop: CASRPRGRVSTDTQYF. The CDR3 DNA is TGTGCCAGCAGACCCCGAGGCAGGGTCAGCACAGATACGCAGTATTTT. The chain links TRBV27 to TRBJ2-3, with D possibly being TRBD1 (5 bases). The V gene's germline CDR1 is MNHEY and CDR2 SMNVEV (reference sequence). The CDR3 is 16 residues long. V dropped 6 bases and J dropped 0 bases, with 16 bases sitting between them.

The J gene is TRBJ1-1, the V gene TRBV6-6; D unclear. Trimming took off 8 bases at V and 0 bases at J, with 16 bases between the two ends. The CDR3 length is 15 residues. CDR1 MNHNY and CDR2 SVGAGI come from the germline V gene (reference sequence). CDR3: CASVKRHVMNTEAFF. CDR3 DNA sequence: TGTGCCAGCGTGAAACGGCACGTCATGAACACTGAAGCTTTCTTT.

DNA of the CDR3: TGTGCCAGTAGTACGGGGGTGCGGGGGATTCAAGAGACCCAGTACTTC. It codes for CASSTGVRGIQETQYF. The V and J genes are TRBV19 and TRBJ2-5, with 7 bases that match TRBD2. The CDR3 consists of 16 residues. After removal of 4 bases from V and 2 bases from J, the junction contained 10 bases not matched to a gene. Germline assignment: CDR1 LNHDA and CDR2 SQIVND (reference sequence).

J is TRBJ2-3 and V is TRBV5-1; 13 bases match TRBD2. The trim removed 1 base at V and 2 bases at J, leaving 4 bases unmatched. In germline, CDR1 is SGHRS, CDR2 YFSETQ. CDR3 length: 17 residues. CDR3 bases: TGCGCCAGCAGCTTGAAGACTAGCGGGGGGACCACAGATACGCAGTATTTT. Translation gives CASSLKTSGGTTDTQYF.

There are a few counts of this clone. V is TRBV7-2 and J is TRBJ2-7; TRBD2 is a possible D gene (5 bases). Germline CDR1 reads SGHTA; CDR2 reads FQGNSA. This CDR3 has 13 amino acids. V dropped 3 bases and J dropped 2 bases, with 8 bases sitting between them. The CDR3 region has the DNA TGTGCCAGCAGCTTTCGGGGTCCCTACGAGCAGTACTTC. Amino acids: CASSFRGPYEQYF.

CDR3 loop: CASSEGLGPQPQHF. CDR3 DNA sequence: TGTGCCAGCAGTGAAGGATTGGGCCCTCAGCCCCAGCATTTT. This chain joins TRBV6-1 and TRBJ1-5; unclear D gene. V was clipped by 1 base and J by 6 bases, with 10 bases between them. The CDR3 totals 14 residues. Germline-derived CDR1 and CDR2 are MNHNS and SASEGT.

This chain uses TRBV2 with TRBJ1-6; 8 bases map to TRBD1. The CDR3 has 15 amino acids. Germline loops: CDR1 SNHLY, CDR2 FYNNEI. V dropped 5 bases and J dropped 7; count of bases not matched to a gene: 7. DNA for the CDR3: TGTGCCAGCAGTTTGACAGGGGCGGGAAATTCACCCCTCCACTTT. Protein sequence: CASSLTGAGNSPLHF. The complete variable domain, with remaining parts taken from reference TRBV2 and TRBJ1-6, reads EPEVTQTPSHQVTQMGQEVILRCVPISNHLYFYWYRQILGQKVEFLVSFYNNEISEKSEIFDDQFSVERPDGSNFTLKIRSTKLEDSAMYFCASSLTGAGNSPLHFGNGTRLTVT.